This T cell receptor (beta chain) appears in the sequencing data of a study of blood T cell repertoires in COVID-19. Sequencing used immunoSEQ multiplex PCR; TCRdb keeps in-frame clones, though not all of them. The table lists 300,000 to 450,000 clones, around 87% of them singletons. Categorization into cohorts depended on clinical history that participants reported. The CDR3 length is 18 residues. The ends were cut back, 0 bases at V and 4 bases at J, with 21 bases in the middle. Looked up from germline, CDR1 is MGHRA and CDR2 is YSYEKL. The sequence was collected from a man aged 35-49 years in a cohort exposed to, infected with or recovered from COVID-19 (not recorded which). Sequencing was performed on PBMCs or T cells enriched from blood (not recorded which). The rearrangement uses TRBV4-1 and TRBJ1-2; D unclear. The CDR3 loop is CASSQDLTSSKPSYGYTF. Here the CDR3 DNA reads TGCGCCAGCAGCCAAGATCTGACAAGCTCTAAACCCTCCTATGGCTACACCTTC.